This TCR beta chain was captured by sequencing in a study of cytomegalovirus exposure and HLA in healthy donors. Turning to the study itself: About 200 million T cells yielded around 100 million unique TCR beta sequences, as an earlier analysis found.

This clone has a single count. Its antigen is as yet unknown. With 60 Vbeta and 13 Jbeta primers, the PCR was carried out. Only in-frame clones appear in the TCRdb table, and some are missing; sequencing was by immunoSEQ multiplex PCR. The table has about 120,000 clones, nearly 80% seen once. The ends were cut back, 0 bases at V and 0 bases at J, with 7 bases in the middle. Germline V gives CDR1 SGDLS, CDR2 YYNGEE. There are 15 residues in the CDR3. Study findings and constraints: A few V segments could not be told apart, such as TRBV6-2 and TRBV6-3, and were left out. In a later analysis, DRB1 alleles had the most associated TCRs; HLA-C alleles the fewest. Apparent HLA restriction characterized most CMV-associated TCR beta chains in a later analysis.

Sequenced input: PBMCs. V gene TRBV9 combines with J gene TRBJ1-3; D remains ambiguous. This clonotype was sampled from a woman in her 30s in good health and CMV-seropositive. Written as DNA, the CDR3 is TGTGCCAGCAGCGTAGATGCCTACTCTGGAAACACCATATATTTT. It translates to CASSVDAYSGNTIYF.